This T cell receptor beta chain is drawn from a study of blood T cell repertoires in COVID-19. Study as a whole: Sample material is recorded as cDNA or gDNA derived from T cells, B-cell-depleted T cells, or PBMCs.

The CDR3 comprises 12 residues, both ends counted. CDR1 SEHNR and CDR2 FQNEAQ come from the germline V gene (reference sequence). In the source study's methods: Amplifying reference gene primers gave estimates of nucleated cell counts. Data came from immunoSEQ multiplex PCR; TCRdb stores just in-frame clones and leaves some out. The V and J calls and the clone size are those of that table, but D and trimming were determined from the DNA. Found here are 150,000 to 200,000 clones, over 80% of them singletons; the top ten hold roughly 5.1%. Comments on this clone: The conserved final phenylalanine or tryptophan is absent from the CDR3, which likely points to a read error. No DNA is shown, since the ends of the CDR3 on it are uncertain; the CDR3 is the one TCRdb lists.

The clonotype was recovered from a woman in her twenties or thirties with acute or convalescent COVID-19. Sequenced material: peripheral blood. V is TRBV7-9 and J is TRBJ2-7; TRBD2, the D gene given by the table, was not confirmed from the DNA. CDR3 sequence reads: CASSLELDGLVI.